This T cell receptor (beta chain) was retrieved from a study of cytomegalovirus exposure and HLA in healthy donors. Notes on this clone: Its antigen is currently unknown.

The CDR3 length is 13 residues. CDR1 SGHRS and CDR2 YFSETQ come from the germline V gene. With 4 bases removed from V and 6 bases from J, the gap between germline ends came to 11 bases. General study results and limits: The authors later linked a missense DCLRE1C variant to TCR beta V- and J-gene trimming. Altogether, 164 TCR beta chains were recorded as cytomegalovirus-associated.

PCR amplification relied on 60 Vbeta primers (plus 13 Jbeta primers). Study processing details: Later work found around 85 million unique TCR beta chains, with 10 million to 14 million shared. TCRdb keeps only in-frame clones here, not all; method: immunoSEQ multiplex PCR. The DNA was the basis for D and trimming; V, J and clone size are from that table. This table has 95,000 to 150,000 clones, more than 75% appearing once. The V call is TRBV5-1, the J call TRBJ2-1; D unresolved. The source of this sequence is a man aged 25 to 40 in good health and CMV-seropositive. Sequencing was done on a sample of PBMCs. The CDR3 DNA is TGCGCCAGCAGCCATAACAGCCCCAATGAGCAGTTCTTC. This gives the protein CASSHNSPNEQFF.